This TCR beta chain was retrieved from a study of cytomegalovirus exposure and HLA in healthy donors. Across the whole study: Most genotyped donors, approximately 81% of more than 300, had Caucasian-associated genetic ancestry.

A note on this clone: Its antigen is not identified.

Overall study results and limits: Sequences of the TCR beta chain were said to predict the HLA-A and HLA-B alleles of most subjects accurately. A highly shared variant cluster was judged a likely technical artifact.

PCR amplification relied on 60 Vbeta primers (plus 13 Jbeta primers). Assay: immunoSEQ multiplex PCR; the TCRdb copy retains only in-frame clones and omits some. This table holds hundreds of thousands of clones, roughly 70% found once. The CDR3 consists of 14 residues. V lost 3 bases, J lost 0 bases, and 6 bases lay in between. Germline values: CDR1 SGHTA, CDR2 FQGNSA. The sequenced sample consisted of PBMCs. The chain carries TRBV7-2 and TRBJ1-3; D remains ambiguous. The receptor comes from a young woman in good health and CMV-seronegative. CDR3: CASSFTSSGNTIYF. The CDR3 bases are TGTGCCAGCAGCTTTACGAGCTCTGGAAACACCATATATTTT.